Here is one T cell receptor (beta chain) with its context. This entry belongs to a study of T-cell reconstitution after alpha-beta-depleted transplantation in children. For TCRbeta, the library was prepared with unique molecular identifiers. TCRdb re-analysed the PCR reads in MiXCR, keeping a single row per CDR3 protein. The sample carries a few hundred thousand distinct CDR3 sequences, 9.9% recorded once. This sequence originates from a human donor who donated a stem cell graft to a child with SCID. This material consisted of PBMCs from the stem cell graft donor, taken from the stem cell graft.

The chain's CDR3 is CASSQDRGEITDTQYF. The CDR3 DNA is TGTGCCAGCAGCCAGGACAGGGGGGAGATCACAGATACGCAGTATTTT. The rearrangement links TRBV12-3 or TRBV12-4 to TRBJ2-3, with TRBD1 matching over 10 bases. The CDR3 sequence is 16 residues long. V dropped 6 bases and J dropped 2; count of bases not matched to a gene: 8.